This T cell receptor (beta chain) was retrieved from a study of graft-versus-host responses after intestinal transplantation (dated by TCRdb to about 2021). Background on the whole study: The transplants that recipients received were multivisceral, liver-intestinal, or isolated intestinal. Graft-versus-host and host-versus-graft alloreactive T cell clones were tracked in the graft, circulation and bone marrow after intestinal transplantation using bulk TCR-beta CDR3 sequencing. A cohort of some 24 intestinal transplant recipients, including one retransplant, was enrolled, and a few patients lacking pretransplant specimens were excluded. A peak of at least 4% donor T cells among recipient peripheral blood mononuclear cells was the definition used for donor T cell macrochimerism. To identify alloreactive clones, pre-transplant mixed lymphocyte reaction products were sequenced and then compared with unstimulated pre-transplant donor and recipient T cells. Instead of going to the commercial service, samples from three later patients were sequenced in-house on an Illumina MiSeq and processed with MiXCR. All recipients received anti-thymocyte globulin induction followed by maintenance tacrolimus and steroids for approximately 3 years. Here is what the overall study found, with its caveats: Peak levels of circulating GvH clones were associated with declines in HvG clones early after transplant. The relatively low number and heterogeneity of intestinal transplant patients limited the conclusions. GvH clones were detected in recipient bone marrow, and some appeared earlier in ileal mucosa or blood, consistent with an intestinal mucosal origin. In patients with donor T cell macrochimerism, the allografts had high GvH to HvG T cell clonal ratios.

This clone has only one observation. No cognate antigen has been identified for it. The sample holds no much larger clone one base away, and base qualities are not on file. The library was produced with the immunoSEQ multiplex PCR assay. For most patients, genomic DNA was isolated using the Qiagen DNeasy Blood and Tissue Kit and was shipped frozen to Adaptive Biotechnologies for TCR sequencing. High-throughput TCR-beta CDR3 sequencing of genomic DNA from most patients was performed by Adaptive Biotechnologies. On the study's bioinformatics: Adaptive's ImmunoSEQ software supplied the TCR sequencing data for 15 to 20 patients, while MiXCR and VDJtools were used to process a few other patients. CD4 versus CD8 sorting errors were corrected by removing sequences found in both subsets at a frequency ratio below 5:1. CDR3 nucleotide sequences shared between donor and recipient were removed because their origin could not be assigned. Alloreactive clones required at least 2-fold expansion over unstimulated cells and minimum CFSE-low frequency of 0.002% (template counts) or 0.001% (read counts). Clones detected in sequenced pre-transplant spleen, lymph node, or MLR CFSE-low populations of the donor or recipient were defined as mappable. The cumulative frequency of alloreactive clones was calculated as a percentage of all sequences, weighted by copy number. In TCRdb, the immuneACCESS table is reduced to in-frame sequences with V and J assigned. These tables do not hold every clone; where another copy was compared, an unresolved V gene accounts for under half, and the others remain unexplained. V, J and clone size derive from that table, while D and trimming were established from the DNA sequence. This sample has 96,000 or so clones in its table, and around 90% of those were observed once. Of the sample, more than 0.15% falls within the top ten clones.

The time point label corresponds to: cells obtained before transplantation from donor or recipient. CD3+CD4+ and CD3+CD8+ populations were FACS-sorted from unstimulated pre-transplant donor and recipient cells taken from spleen or lymph nodes. The germline V end is reduced by 3 bases and the J end by 0 bases; junction bases left unmatched: 16. The CDR3 covers 20 residues, taking in both the cysteine and the phenylalanine. The read is trimmed to its CDR3 DNA, 60 bases read in frame from base 1. The germline V gene (reference sequence) supplies CDR1 LNHNV and CDR2 YYDKDF. This specimen was unstimulated CD4+ T cells sorted from spleen or lymph node cells, taken before intestinal transplant. The clonotype comes from a human donor who received an intestinal transplant. The sequence links TRBV15 to TRBJ1-1, with 10 central nucleotides matching TRBD1. The DNA is as follows: TGTGCCACCAGCAGGGGGGAACCCGGGACAGGGGTCCCTATGAACACTGAAGCTTTCTTT. Translated, it gives CATSRGEPGTGVPMNTEAFF.